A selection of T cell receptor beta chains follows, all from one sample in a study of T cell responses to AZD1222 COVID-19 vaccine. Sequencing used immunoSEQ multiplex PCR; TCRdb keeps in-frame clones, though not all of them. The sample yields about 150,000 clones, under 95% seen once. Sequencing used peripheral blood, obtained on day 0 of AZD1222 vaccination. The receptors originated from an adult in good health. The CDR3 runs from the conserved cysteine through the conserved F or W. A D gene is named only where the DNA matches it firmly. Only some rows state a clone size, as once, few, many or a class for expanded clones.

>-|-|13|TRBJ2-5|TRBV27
TGTGCCAGCGCACAATCGATAATGGAGACCCAGTACTTC
CASAQSIMETQYF
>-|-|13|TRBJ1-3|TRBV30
TGTGCCTGGAGTGTAAACGGCAGAAACACCATATATTTT
CAWSVNGRNTIYF
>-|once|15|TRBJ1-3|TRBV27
TGTGCCAGCAGTTTTTCATGGGACTCTGGAAACACCATATATTTT
CASSFSWDSGNTIYF
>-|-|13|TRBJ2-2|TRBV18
TGTGCCAGCTCACGAGACAACACCGGGGAGCTGTTTTTT
CASSRDNTGELFF
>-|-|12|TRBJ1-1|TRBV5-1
TGCGCCAGCAGCTTGAGGGGACCTGAAGCTTTCTTT
CASSLRGPEAFF
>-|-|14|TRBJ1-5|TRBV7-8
TGTGCCAGCAGCTTAGGACAACCCAATCAGCCCCAGCATTTT
CASSLGQPNQPQHF
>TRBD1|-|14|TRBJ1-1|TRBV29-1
TGCAGCGTGGGGACAGGGGGTGTAGACACTGAAGCTTTCTTT
CSVGTGGVDTEAFF
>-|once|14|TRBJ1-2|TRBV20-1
TGCAGTGCTAGTCGGCCGGGGCTTAACTATGGCTACACCTTC
CSASRPGLNYGYTF
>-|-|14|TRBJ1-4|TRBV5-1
TGCGCCAGCAGCTTGTTTGGTCGGGGTGAAAAACTGTTTTTT
CASSLFGRGEKLFF
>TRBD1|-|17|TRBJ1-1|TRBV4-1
TGCGCCAGCAGCCCTACCGAGGACAGGGCATGGTGGACTGAAGCTTTCTTT
CASSPTEDRAWWTEAFF
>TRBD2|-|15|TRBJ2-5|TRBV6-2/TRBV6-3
TGTGCCAGCAGTCCACTGGCTAGCGGGGGCAGGGCCCAGTACTTC
CASSPLASGGRAQYF
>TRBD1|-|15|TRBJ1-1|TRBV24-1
TGTGCCACCAGTGATCCCCGACAGGGAAGCACTGAAGCTTTCTTT
CATSDPRQGSTEAFF
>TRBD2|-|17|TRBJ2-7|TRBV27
TGTGCCAGCAGTCTCAGACTTAGCGGGGGGCCACCCTACGAGCAGTACTTC
CASSLRLSGGPPYEQYF
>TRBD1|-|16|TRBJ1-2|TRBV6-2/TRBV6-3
TGTGCCAGCAGTTCCCTGACAGGGTCCTACTCCTATGGCTACACCTTC
CASSSLTGSYSYGYTF
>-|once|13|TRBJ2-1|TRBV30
TGTGCCTGGAGTAGGGGGTTACTGGATGAGCAGTTCTTC
CAWSRGLLDEQFF
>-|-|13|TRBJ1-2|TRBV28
TGTGCCAGCAAATCCCCAGGAGCCTATGGCTACACCTTC
CASKSPGAYGYTF
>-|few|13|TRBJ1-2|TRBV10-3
TGTGCCATCGCTCTAGGAGGGGATAGTGGCTACACCTTC
CAIALGGDSGYTF
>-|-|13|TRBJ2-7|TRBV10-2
TGCGCCAGCAGTATGGGCAGGGAGTACGAGCAGTACTTC
CASSMGREYEQYF
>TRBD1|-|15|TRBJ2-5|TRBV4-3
TGCGCCAGCAGCCAAGATCGGGGACAGGAAGAGACCCAGTACTTC
CASSQDRGQEETQYF
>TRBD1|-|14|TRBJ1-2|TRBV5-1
TGCGCCAGCAGCCAAGGACAGGGAGGCTATGGCTACACCTTC
CASSQGQGGYGYTF
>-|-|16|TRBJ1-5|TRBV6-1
TGTGCCAGCAGTGAAGAGGACAGCCGCTTTCGTGGGCCCCAGCATTTT
CASSEEDSRFRGPQHF
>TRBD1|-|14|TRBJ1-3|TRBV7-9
TGTGCCAGCAGCTTTTCAGGGGGCGGAAACACCATATATTTT
CASSFSGGGNTIYF
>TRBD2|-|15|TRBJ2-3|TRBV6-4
TGTGCCAGCAGTGATCAGGCGGGAGTAACAGATACGCAGTATTTT
CASSDQAGVTDTQYF
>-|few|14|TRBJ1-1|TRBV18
TGTGCCAGCTCTCTCCTGGGGGGAAACACTGAAGCTTTCTTT
CASSLLGGNTEAFF
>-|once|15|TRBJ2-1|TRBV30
TGTGCCTGGAGTGTAGGGGACCTGACCTACAATGAGCAGTTCTTC
CAWSVGDLTYNEQFF
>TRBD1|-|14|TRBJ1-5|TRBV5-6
TGTGCCAGCAGCCCCGGGACAGGAAATCAGCCCCAGCATTTT
CASSPGTGNQPQHF
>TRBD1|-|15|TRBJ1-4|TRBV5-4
TGTGCCAGCAGCCCGGGACAGGGGATCCTTGAAAAACTGTTTTTT
CASSPGQGILEKLFF
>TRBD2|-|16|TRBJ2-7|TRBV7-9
TGTGCCAGCAGCTTTTATCGGGGGGTCAGCTCCTACGAGCAGTACTTC
CASSFYRGVSSYEQYF
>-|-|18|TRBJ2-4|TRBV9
TGTGCCAGCAGCGTAGATCCCAGGCCGACAGGCCGGGGGAACATTCAGTACTTC
CASSVDPRPTGRGNIQYF
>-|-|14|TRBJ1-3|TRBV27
TGTGCCAGCAGTTCCTTGAGCTCTGGAAACACCATATATTTT
CASSSLSSGNTIYF
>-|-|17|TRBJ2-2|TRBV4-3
TGCGCCAGCAGCCAAGAACCCCCCCGGGGGGCAACCGGGGAGCTGTTTTTT
CASSQEPPRGATGELFF
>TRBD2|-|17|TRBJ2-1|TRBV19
TGTGCCAGTAGTATAGGTAAACTAGCGGTACCGCGCAATGAGCAGTTCTTC
CASSIGKLAVPRNEQFF
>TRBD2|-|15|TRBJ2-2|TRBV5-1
TGCGCCAGCTGCCCTGAGAGGCGGGGGACCGGGGAGCTGTTTTTT
CASCPERRGTGELFF
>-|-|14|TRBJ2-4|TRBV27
TGTGCCAGCAGTTTATATGGCAGTCGGGACATTCAGTACTTC
CASSLYGSRDIQYF
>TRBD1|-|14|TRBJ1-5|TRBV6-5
TGTGCCAGCAAAAGAGACAGGGAAAATCAGCCCCAGCATTTT
CASKRDRENQPQHF
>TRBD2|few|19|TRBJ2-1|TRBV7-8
TGTGCCAGCAGCTTAGTGAGTTCACAGCGGGAGGGACGCTACAATGAGCAGTTCTTC
CASSLVSSQREGRYNEQFF
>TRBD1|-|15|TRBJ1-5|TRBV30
TGTGCCTGGGGCCCTGGGACAGGGTACAATCAGCCCCAGCATTTT
CAWGPGTGYNQPQHF
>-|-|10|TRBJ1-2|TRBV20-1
TGCAGTGCTAGCTCCGGCGGCTACACCTTC
CSASSGGYTF
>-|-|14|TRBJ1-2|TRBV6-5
TGTGCCAGCAGTTACGTCGGGTCGAACTATGGCTACACCTTC
CASSYVGSNYGYTF
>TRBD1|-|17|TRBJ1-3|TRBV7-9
TGTGCCAGCAGCTTGAACTGGGGGACAGGGGCTGGAAACACCATATATTTT
CASSLNWGTGAGNTIYF
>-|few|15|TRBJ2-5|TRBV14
TGTGCCAGCAGCCGCCTGGGGACAACAAAAGAGACCCAGTACTTC
CASSRLGTTKETQYF
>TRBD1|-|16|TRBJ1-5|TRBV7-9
TGTGCCAGCAGTCCCCTTTCAGACAGGGGGAATCAGCCCCAGCATTTT
CASSPLSDRGNQPQHF
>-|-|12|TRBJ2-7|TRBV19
TGTGCCAGTAGGGGGTCACGCTACGAGCAGTACTTC
CASRGSRYEQYF
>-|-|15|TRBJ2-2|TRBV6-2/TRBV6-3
TGTGCCAGCAGTTACTTCTCAGGGGACACCGGGGAGCTGTTTTTT
CASSYFSGDTGELFF